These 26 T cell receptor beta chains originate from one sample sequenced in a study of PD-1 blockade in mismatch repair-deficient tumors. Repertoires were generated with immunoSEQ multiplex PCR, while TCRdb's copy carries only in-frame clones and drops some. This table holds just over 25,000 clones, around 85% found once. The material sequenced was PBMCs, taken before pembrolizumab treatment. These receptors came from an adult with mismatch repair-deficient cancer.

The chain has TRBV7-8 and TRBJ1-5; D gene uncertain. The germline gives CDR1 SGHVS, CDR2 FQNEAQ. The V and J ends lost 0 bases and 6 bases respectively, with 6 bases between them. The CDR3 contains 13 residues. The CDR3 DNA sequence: TGTGCCAGCAGCTTAGCGCTACGTCAGCCCCAGCATTTT. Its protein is CASSLALRQPQHF.

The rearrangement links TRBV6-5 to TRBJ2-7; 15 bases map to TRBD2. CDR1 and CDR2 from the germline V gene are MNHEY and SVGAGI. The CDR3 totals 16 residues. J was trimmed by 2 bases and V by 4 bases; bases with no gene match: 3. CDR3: CASSLGLAGGPYEQYF. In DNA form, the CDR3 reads TGTGCCAGCAGTTTGGGACTAGCGGGAGGTCCCTACGAGCAGTACTTC.

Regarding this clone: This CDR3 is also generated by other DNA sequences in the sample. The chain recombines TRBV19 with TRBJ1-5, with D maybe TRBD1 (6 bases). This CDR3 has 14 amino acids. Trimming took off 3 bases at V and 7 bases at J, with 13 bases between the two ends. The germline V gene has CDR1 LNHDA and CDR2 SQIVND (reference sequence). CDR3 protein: CASSMWGGGQPQHF. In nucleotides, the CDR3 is TGTGCCAGTAGTATGTGGGGAGGGGGACAGCCCCAGCATTTT.

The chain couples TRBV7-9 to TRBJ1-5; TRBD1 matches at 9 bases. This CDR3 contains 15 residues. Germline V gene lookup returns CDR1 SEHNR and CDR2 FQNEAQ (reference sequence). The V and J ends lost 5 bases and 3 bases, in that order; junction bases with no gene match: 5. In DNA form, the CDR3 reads TGTGCCAGCAGCCGGACAGGGGTCGTCAATCAGCCCCAGCATTTT. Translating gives CASSRTGVVNQPQHF.

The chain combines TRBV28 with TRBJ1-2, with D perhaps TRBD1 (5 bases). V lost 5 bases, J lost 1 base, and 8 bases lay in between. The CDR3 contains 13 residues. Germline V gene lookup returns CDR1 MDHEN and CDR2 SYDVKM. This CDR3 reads CASSPGNNYGYTF. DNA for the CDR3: TGTGCCAGCAGTCCAGGGAATAACTATGGCTACACCTTC.

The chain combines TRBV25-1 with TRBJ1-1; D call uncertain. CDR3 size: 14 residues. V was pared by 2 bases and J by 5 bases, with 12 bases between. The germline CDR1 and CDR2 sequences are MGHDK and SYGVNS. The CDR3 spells CASSEREQRTEAFF. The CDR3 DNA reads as TGTGCCAGCAGTGAACGGGAGCAGAGGACTGAAGCTTTCTTT.

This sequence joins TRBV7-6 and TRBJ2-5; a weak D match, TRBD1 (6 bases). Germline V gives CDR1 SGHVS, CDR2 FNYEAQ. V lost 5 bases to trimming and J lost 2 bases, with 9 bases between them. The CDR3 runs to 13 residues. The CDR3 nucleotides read TGTGCCAGCAGCCGGACAGTTCAAGAGACCCAGTACTTC. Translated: CASSRTVQETQYF.

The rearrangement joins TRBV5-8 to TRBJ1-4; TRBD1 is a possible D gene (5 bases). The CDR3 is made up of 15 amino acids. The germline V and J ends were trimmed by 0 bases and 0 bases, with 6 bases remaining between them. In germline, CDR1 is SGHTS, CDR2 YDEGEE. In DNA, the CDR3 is TGTGCCAGCAGCTTGGAGACAGCAACTAATGAAAAACTGTTTTTT. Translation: CASSLETATNEKLFF. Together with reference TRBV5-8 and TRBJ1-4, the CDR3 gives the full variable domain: EAGVTQSPTHLIKTRGQQATLRCSPISGHTSVYWYQQALGLGLQFLLWYDEGEERNRGNFPPRFSGRQFPNYSSELNVNALELEDSALYLCASSLETATNEKLFFGSGTQLSVL.

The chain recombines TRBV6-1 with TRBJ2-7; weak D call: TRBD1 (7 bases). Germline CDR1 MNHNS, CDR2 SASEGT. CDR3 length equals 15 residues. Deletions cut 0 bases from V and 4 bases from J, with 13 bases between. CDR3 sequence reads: CASSEAWQGGYEQYF. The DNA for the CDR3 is TGTGCCAGCAGTGAAGCGTGGCAGGGGGGTTACGAGCAGTACTTC.

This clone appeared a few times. CDR3 in amino acids: CASSDTGETYEQYF. DNA for the CDR3: TGTGCCAGTAGCGACACGGGGGAGACCTACGAGCAGTACTTC. This rearrangement joins TRBV19 to TRBJ2-7; D is possibly TRBD2 (6 bases). The CDR3 totals 14 residues. Germline V CDR1 and CDR2: LNHDA, SQIVND (reference sequence). Trimming took off 6 bases at V and 2 bases at J, with 14 bases between the two ends.

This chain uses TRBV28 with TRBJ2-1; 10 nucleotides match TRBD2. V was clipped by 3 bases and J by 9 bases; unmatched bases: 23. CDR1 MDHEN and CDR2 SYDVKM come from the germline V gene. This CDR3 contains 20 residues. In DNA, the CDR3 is TGTGCCAGCAGTTTCGAGTTCCAGCGGGAGGGCCTAGAGGTGTCTCGTGAGCAGTTCTTC. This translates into CASSFEFQREGLEVSREQFF.

This CDR3 is CASSRSDWREQYF. CDR3 nucleotides: TGTGCCAGCTCCCGATCGGACTGGCGCGAGCAGTACTTC. The chain uses TRBV18 and TRBJ2-7; D possibly corresponds to TRBD2 (5 bases). Germline values: CDR1 KGHSH, CDR2 LQKENI. This CDR3 comprises 13 residues. The germline V and J ends were trimmed by 6 bases and 6 bases, with 15 bases remaining between them.

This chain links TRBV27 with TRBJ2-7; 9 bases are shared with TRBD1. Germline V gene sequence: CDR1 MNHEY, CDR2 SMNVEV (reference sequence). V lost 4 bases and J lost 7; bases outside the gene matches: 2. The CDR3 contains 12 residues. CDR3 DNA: TGTGCCAGCAGTTGGACAGGGGATGAGCAGTACTTC. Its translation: CASSWTGDEQYF.

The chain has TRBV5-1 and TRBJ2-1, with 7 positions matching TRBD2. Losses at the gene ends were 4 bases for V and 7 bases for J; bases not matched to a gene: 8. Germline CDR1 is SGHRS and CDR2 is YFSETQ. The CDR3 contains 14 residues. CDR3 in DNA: TGCGCCAGCAGCACCGGGACTACCTTGAATGAGCAGTTCTTC. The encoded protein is CASSTGTTLNEQFF.

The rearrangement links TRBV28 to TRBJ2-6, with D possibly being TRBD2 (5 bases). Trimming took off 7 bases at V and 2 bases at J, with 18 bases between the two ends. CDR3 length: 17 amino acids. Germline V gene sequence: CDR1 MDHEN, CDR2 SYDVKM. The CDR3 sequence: CASTQLVEGAGANVLTF. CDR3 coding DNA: TGTGCCAGCACCCAACTCGTCGAGGGAGCTGGGGCCAACGTCCTGACTTTC.

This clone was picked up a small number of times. In nucleotides, the CDR3 is TGTGCCAGCAGGGTTTTGACGGAGCGGTACGAGCAGTACTTC. The encoded protein is CASRVLTERYEQYF. This chain joins TRBV11-2 and TRBJ2-7; TRBD2 is a possible D gene (5 bases). The germline V gene encodes CDR1 SGHAT and CDR2 FQNNGV. With 6 bases removed from V and 4 bases from J, the gap between germline ends came to 16 bases. The CDR3 is 14 residues long. The variable domain in full, completed from reference TRBV11-2 and TRBJ2-7, reads EAGVAQSPRYKIIEKRQSVAFWCNPISGHATLYWYQQILGQGPKLLIQFQNNGVVDDSQLPKDRFSAERLKGVDSTLKIQPAKLEDSAVYLCASRVLTERYEQYFGPGTRLTVT.

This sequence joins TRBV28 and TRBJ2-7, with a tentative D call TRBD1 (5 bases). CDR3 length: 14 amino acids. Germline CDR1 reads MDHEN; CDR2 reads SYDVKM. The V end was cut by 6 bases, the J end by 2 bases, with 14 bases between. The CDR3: CASRGQGDTYEQYF. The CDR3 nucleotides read TGTGCCAGCAGGGGCCAAGGGGATACCTACGAGCAGTACTTC.

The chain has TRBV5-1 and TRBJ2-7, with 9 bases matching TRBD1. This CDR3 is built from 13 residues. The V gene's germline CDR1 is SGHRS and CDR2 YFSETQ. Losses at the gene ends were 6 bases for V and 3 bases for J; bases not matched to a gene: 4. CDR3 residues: CASKKTGGYEQYF. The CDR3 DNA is TGCGCCAGCAAGAAGACAGGGGGCTACGAGCAGTACTTC.

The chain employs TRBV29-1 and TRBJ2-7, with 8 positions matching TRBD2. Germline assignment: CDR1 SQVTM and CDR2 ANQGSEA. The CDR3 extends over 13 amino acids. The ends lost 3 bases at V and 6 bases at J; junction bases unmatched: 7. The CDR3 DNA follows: TGCAGCGTTGAGGAGCGGGAGCGGGGCGAGCAGTACTTC. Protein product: CSVEERERGEQYF.

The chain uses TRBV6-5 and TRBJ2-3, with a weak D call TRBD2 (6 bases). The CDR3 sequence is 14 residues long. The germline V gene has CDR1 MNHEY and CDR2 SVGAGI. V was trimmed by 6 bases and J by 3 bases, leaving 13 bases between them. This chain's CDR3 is CASRIHSGTDTQYF. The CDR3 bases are TGTGCCAGCAGGATCCATAGCGGTACAGATACGCAGTATTTT.

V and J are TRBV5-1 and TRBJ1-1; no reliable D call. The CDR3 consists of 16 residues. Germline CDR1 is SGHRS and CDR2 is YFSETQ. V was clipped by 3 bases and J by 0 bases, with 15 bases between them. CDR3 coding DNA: TGCGCCAGCAGCTGGTCCATGAGCTCGATGAACACTGAAGCTTTCTTT. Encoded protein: CASSWSMSSMNTEAFF.

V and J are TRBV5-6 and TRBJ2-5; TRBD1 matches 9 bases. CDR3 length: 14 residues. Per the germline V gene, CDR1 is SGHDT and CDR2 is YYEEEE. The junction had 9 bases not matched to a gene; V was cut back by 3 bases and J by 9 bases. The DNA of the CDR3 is TGTGCCAGCAGCTCTCATGGGACAGGGTTATCCCAGTACTTC. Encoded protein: CASSSHGTGLSQYF.

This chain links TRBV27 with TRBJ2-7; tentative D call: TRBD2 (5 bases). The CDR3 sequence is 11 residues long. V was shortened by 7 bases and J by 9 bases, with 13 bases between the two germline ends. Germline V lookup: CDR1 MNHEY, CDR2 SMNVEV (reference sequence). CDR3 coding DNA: TGTGCCAGCACTCCACGCCGGGGGCAGTACTTC. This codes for CASTPRRGQYF.

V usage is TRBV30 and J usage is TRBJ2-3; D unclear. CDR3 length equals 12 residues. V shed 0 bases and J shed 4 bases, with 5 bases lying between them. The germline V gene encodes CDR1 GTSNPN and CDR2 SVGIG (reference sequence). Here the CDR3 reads CAWSVLADTQYF. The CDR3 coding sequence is TGTGCCTGGAGTGTACTCGCAGATACGCAGTATTTT.

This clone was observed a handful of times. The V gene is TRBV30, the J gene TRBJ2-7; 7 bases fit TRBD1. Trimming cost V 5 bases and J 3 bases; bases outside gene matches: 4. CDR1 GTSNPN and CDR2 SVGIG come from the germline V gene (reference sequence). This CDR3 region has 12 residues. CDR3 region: CAWGTANYEQYF. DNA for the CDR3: TGTGCCTGGGGGACAGCGAACTACGAGCAGTACTTC.

The CDR3 sequence: CASRPTGGGHEQYF. Here the CDR3 DNA reads TGTGCCAGCAGACCGACAGGGGGGGGCCACGAGCAGTACTTC. The chain carries TRBV7-8 and TRBJ2-7, with 9 nucleotides matching TRBD1. This CDR3 region has 14 residues. The germline V gene encodes CDR1 SGHVS and CDR2 FQNEAQ. V trimming: 6 bases; J trimming: 5 bases; junction bases outside the gene matches: 8.